This T cell receptor (beta chain) was found in a study of blood T cell repertoires in COVID-19. Study as a whole: Sites in the United States, Italy and Spain provided acute and convalescent COVID-19 samples. T cells, B-cell-depleted T cells, or PBMCs supplied cDNA or gDNA.

Sequencing used immunoSEQ multiplex PCR; TCRdb keeps in-frame clones, though not all of them. The table has roughly 200,000 clones, 65% to 85% seen once; the top ten hold approximately 4%. Trimming shortened V by 1 base and J by 10 bases, and 11 bases separated the two germline ends. Germline CDR1 is SEHNR and CDR2 is FQNEAQ (reference sequence). The CDR3 totals 13 residues. This clonotype originated in a man in his fifties with active or convalescent COVID-19. The source material was peripheral blood. The chain employs TRBV7-9 and TRBJ1-5, with D maybe TRBD1 (6 bases). CDR3 loop: CASSLVTGTPQHF. The DNA of the CDR3 is TGTGCCAGCAGCTTAGTAACCGGGACACCCCAGCATTTT. Full variable domain (missing parts from reference TRBV7-9 and TRBJ1-5): DTGVSQNPRHKITKRGQNVTFRCDPISEHNRLYWYRQTLGQGPEFLTYFQNEAQLEKSRLLSDRFSAERPKGSFSTLEIQRTEQGDSAMYLCASSLVTGTPQHFGDGTRLSIL.